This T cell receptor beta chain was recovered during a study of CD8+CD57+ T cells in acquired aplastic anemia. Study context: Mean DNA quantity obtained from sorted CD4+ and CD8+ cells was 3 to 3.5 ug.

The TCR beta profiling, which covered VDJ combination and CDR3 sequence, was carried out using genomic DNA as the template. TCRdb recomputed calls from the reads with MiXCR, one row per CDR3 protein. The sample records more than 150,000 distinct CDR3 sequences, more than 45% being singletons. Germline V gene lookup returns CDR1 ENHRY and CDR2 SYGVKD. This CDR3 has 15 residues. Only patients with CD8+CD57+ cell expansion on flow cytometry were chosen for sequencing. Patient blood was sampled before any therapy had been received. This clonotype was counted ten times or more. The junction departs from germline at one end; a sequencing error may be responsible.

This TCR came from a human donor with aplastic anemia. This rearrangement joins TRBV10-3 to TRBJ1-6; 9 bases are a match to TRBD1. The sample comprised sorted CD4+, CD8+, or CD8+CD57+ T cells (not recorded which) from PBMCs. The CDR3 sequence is CASSESTGGNSPLHF. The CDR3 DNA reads TGTGCCAGCAGTGAGTCGACAGGGGGTAATTCACCCCTCCACTTT.